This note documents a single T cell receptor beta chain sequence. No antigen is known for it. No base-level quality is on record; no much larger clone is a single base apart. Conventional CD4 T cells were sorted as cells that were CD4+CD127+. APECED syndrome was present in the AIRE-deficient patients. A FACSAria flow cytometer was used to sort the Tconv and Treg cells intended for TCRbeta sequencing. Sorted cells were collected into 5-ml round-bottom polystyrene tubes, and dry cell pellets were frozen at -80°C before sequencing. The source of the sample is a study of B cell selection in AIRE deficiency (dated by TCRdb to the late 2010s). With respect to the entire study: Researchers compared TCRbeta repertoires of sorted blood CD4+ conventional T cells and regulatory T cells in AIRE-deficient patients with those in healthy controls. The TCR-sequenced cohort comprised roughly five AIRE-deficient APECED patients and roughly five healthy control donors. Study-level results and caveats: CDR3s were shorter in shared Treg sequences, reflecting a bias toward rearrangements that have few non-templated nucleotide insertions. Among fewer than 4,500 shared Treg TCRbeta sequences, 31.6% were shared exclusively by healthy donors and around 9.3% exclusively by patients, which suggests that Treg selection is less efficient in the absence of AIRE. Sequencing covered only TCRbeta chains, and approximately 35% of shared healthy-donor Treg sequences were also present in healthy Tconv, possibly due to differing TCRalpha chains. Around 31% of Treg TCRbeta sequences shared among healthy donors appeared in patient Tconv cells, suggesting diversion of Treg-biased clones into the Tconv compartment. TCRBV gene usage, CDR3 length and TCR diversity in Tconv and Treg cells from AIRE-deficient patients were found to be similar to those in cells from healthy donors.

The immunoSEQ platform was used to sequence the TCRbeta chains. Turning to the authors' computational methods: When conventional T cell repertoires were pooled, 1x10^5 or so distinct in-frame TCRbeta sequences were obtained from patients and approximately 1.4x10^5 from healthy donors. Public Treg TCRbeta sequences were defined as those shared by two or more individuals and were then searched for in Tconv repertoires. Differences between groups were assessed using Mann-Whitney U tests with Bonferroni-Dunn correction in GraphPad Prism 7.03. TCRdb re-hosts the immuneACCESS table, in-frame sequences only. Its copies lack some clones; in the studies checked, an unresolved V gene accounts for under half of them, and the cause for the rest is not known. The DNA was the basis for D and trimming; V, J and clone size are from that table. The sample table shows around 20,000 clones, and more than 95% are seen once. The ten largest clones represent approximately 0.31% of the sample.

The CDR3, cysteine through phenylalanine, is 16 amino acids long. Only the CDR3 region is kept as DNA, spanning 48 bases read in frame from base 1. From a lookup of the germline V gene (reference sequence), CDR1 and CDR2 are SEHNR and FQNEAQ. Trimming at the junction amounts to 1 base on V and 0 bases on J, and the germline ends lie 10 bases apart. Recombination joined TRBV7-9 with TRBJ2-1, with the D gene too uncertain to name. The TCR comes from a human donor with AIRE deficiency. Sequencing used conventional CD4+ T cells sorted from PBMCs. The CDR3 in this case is CASSLVPSYSYNEQFF. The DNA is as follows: TGTGCCAGCAGCTTAGTCCCATCATACTCCTACAATGAGCAGTTCTTC.